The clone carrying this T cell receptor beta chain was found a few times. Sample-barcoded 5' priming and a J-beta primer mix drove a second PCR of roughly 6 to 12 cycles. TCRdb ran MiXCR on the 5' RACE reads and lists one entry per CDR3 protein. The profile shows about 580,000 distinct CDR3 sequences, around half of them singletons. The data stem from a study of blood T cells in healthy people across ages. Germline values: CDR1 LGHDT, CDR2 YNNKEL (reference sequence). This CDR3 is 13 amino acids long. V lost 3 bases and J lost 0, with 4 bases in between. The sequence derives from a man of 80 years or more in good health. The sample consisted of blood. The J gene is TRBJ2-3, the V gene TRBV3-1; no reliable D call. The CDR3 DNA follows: TGTGCCAGCAGCCATTGGAGCACAGATACGCAGTATTTT. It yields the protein CASSHWSTDTQYF.